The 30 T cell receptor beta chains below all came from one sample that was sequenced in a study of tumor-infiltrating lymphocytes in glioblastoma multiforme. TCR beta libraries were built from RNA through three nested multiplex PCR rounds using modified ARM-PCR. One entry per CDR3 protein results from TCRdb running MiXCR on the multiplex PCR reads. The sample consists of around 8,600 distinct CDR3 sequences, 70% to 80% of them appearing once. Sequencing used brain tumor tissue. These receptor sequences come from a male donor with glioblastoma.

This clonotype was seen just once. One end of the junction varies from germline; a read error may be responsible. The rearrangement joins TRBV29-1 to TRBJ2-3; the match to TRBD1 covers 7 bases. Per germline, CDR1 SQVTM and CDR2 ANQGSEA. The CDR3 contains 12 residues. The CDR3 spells CSVGDSTDTRYF. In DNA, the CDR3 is TGCAGCGTGGGGGACAGCACAGATACGCGGTATTTT.

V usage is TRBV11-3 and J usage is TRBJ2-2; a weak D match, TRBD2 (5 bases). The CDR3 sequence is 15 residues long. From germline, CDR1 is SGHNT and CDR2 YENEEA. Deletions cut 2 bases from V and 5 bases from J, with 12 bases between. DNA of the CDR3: TGTGCCAGCAGCTTACATCCAGCGGAGACCGGGGAGCTGTTTTTT. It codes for CASSLHPAETGELFF. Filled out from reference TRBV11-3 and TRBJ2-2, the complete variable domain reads EAGVVQSPRYKIIEKKQPVAFWCNPISGHNTLYWYLQNLGQGPELLIRYENEEAVDDSQLPKDRFSAERLKGVDSTLKIQPAELGDSAVYLCASSLHPAETGELFFGEGSRLTVL.

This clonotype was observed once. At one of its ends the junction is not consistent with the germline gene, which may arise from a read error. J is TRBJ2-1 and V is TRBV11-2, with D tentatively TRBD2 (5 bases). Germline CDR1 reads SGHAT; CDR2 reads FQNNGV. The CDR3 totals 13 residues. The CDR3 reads CVSGLDSGNEQFF. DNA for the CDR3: TGTGTCAGCGGCCTAGATAGTGGGAATGAGCAGTTCTTC.

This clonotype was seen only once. CDR3 nucleotides: TGCGCCAGCAGCCAAGTGTTCGGGGCGGAGACCCAGTACTTC. Amino acid sequence: CASSQVFGAETQYF. The chain is built from TRBV4-1 and TRBJ2-5; D tentatively reads TRBD1 or TRBD2 (5 bases each). Per germline, CDR1 MGHRA and CDR2 YSYEKL. The V gene lost 1 base and the J gene lost 5 bases, with 11 bases spanning the gap. This CDR3 spans 14 amino acids.

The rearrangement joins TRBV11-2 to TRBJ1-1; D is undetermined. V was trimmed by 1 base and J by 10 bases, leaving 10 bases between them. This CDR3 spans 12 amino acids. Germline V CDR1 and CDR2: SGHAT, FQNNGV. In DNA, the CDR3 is TGTGCCAGCAGCTTAGTACATGGGGTAGCTTTCTTT. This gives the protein CASSLVHGVAFF.

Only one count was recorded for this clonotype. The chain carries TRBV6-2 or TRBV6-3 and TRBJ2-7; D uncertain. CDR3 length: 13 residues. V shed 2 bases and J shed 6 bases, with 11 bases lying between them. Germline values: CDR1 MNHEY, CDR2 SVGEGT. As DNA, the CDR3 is TGTGCCAGCAGTTACCGTGAATACGGCGAGCAGTACGTC. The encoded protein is CASSYREYGEQYV.

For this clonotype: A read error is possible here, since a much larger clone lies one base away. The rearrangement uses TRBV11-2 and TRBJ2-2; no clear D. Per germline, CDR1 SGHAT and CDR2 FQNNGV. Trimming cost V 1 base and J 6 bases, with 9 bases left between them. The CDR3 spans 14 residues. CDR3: CASSLGPDPGELFF. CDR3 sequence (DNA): TGTGCCAGCAGCTTAGGTCCAGATCCCGGGGAGCTGTTTTTT.

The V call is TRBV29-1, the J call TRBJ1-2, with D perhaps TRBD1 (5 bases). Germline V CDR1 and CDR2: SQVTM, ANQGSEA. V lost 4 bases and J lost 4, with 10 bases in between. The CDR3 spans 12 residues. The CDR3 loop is CSVAGFGYGYTF. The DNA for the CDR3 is TGCAGCGTTGCAGGGTTCGGCTATGGCTACACCTTC.

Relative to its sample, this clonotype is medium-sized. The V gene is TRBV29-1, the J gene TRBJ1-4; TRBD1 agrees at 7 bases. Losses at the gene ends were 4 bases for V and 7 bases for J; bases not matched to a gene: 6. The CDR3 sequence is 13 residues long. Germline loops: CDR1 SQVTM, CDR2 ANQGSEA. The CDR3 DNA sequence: TGCAGCGTTGGAGGCAGGGGGTCTGAAAAACTGTTTTTT. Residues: CSVGGRGSEKLFF.

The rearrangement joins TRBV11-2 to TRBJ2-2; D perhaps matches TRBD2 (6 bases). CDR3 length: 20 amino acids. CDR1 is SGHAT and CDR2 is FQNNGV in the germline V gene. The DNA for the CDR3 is TGTGGCGGCACCCCCTCATTCGGCCAAGGGGTAGCGGTAAACACCGGGGAGCTGTTTTTT. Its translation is CGGTPSFGQGVAVNTGELFF.

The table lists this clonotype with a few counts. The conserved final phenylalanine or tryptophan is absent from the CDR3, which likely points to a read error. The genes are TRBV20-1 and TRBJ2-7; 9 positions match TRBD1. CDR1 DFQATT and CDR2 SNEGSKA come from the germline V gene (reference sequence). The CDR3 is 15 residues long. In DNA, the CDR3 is TGCGGTGCTTCCAATTTGGGGACAGGGAGGGACGAGCAGTACCTC. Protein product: CGASNLGTGRDEQYL.

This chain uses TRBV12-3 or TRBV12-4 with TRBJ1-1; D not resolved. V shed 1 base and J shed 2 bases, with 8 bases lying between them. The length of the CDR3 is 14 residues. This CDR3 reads CASSLVARNTEAFF. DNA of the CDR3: TGTGCCAGCAGTTTAGTTGCCAGAAACACTGAAGCTTTCTTT.

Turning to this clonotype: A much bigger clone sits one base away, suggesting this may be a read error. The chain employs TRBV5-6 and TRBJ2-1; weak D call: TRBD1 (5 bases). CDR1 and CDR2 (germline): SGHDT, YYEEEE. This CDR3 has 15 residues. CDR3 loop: CASSLGQSSYNEQLF. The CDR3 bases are TGTGCCAGCAGCTTGGGACAGAGCTCCTACAATGAGCAGTTATTC.

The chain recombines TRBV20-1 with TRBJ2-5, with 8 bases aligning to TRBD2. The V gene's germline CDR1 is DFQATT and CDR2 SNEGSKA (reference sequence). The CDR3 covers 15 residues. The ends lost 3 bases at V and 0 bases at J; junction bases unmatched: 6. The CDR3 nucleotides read TGCAGTGCTAGCCCCCCTAGCGGGCACCAAGAGACCCAGTACTTC. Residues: CSASPPSGHQETQYF.

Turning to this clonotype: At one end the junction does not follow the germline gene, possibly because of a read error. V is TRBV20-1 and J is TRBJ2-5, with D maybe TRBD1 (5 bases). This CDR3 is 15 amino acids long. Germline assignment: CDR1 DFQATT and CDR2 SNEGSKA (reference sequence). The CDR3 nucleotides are TGCAGTGCTATTTGGATAGGGGCGTACCAAGAGACCCAGTACTTT. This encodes CSAIWIGAYQETQYF.

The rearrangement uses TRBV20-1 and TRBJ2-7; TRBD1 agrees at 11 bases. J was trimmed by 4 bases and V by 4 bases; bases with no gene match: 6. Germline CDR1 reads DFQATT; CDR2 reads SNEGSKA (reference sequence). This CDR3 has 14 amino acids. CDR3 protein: CSATPGQGGYEQYF. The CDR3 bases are TGCAGTGCTACCCCGGGACAGGGGGGTTACGAGCAGTACTTC.

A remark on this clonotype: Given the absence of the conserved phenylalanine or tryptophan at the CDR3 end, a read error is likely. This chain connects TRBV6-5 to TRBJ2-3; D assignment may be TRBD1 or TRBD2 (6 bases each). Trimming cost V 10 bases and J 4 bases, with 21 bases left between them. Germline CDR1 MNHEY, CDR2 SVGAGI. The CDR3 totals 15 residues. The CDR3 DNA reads TGTGCCATTTCCCCTACGGGGGCTGGGGCAGATACGCAGTATTCT. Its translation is CAISPTGAGADTQYS.

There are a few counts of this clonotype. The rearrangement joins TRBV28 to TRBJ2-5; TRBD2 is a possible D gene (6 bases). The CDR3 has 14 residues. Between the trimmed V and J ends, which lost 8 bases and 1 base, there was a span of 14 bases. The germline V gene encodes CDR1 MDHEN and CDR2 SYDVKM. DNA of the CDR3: TGTGCCAGCGGCCTGGGGGGATTCCAAGAGACCCAGTACTTC. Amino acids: CASGLGGFQETQYF.

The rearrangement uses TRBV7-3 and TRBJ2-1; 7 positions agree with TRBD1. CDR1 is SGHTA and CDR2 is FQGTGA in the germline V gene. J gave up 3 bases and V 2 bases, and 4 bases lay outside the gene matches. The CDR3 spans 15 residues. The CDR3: CASSLFPGGYNEQFF. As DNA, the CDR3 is TGTGCCAGCAGCTTATTTCCAGGGGGCTACAATGAGCAGTTCTTC.

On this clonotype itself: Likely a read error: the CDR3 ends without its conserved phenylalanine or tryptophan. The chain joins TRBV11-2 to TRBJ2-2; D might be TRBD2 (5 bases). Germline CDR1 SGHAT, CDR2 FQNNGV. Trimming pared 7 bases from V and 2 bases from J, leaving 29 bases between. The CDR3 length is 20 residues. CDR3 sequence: CASTPSFGRGLVVNTGELFL. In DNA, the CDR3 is TGTGCCAGCACCCCCTCATTCGGCCGAGGGCTAGTGGTAAACACCGGGGAGCTGTTTCTT.

The DNA of the CDR3 is TGCGCCAGCAGAGGGGGGACGACGGGGGAGCAGTACTTC. This translates into CASRGGTTGEQYF. This chain connects TRBV10-1 to TRBJ2-7, with D possibly called TRBD1 or TRBD2 (6 bases each). CDR3 length: 13 amino acids. Trimming took 6 bases from V and 7 from J, leaving 16 bases between them. CDR1 WNHNN and CDR2 SYGVQD come from the germline V gene (reference sequence).

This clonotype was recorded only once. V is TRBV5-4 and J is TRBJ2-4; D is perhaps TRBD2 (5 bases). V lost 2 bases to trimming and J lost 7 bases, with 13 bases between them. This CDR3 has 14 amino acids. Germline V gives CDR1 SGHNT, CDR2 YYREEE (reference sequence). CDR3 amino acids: CASSFWAEENIQYF. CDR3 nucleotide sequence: TGTGCCAGCAGCTTTTGGGCGGAGGAGAACATTCAGTACTTC. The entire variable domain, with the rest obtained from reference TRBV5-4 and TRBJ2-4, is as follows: ETGVTQSPTHLIKTRGQQVTLRCSSQSGHNTVSWYQQALGQGPQFIFQYYREEENGRGNFPPRFSGLQFPNYSSELNVNALELDDSALYLCASSFWAEENIQYFGAGTRLSVL.

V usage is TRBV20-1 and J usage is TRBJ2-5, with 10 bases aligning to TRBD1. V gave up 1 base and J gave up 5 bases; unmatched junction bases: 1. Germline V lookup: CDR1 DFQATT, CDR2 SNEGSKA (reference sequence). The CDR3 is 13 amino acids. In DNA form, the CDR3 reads TGCAGTGCTAGAGGACAGGGGGCTGAGACCCAGTACTTC. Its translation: CSARGQGAETQYF.

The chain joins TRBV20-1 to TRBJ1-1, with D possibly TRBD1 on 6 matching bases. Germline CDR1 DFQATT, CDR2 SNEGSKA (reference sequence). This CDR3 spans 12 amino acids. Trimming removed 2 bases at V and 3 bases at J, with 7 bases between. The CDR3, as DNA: TGCAGTGCTAGATCAGGGGACACTGAAGCTTTCTTT. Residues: CSARSGDTEAFF.

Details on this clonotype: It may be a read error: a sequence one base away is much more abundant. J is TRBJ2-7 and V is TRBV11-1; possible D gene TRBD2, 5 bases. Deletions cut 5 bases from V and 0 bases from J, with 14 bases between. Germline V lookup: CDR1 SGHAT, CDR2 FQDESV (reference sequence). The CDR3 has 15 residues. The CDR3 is CASSPWRFNSYEQYF. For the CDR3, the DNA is TGTGCCAGCAGCCCCTGGAGGTTTAACTCCTACGAGCAGTACTTC.

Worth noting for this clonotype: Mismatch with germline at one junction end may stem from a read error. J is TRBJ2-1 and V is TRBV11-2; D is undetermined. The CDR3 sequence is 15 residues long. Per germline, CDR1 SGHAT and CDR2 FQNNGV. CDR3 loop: CASSLAGSSYNQQFF. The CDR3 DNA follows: TGTGCCAGCAGCTTAGCGGGCAGCTCCTACAATCAGCAGTTTTTC.

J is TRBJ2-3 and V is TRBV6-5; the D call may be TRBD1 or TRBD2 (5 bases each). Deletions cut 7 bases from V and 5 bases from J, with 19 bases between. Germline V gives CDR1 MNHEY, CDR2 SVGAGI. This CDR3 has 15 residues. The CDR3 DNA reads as TGTGCCAGCACAATGGGGCTAGCTGGAGGAGATACGCAGTATTTT. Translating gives CASTMGLAGGDTQYF.

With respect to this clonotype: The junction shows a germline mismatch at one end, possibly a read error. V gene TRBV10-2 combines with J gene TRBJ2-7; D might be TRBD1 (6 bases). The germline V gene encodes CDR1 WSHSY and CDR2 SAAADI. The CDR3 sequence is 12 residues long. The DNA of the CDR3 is TGCGCCAGCAGTGAGTCGATTGAAGACAGGCGGTTC. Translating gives CASSESIEDRRF.

CDR3 sequence reads: CASSLNPANTSTDTQYF. The CDR3 DNA sequence: TGTGCCAGCAGCTTAAATCCTGCAAACACTAGCACAGATACGCAGTATTTT. The chain links TRBV11-2 to TRBJ2-3; D is unresolved. Looked up from germline, CDR1 is SGHAT and CDR2 is FQNNGV. The CDR3 totals 17 residues. Trimming removed 2 bases at V and 0 bases at J, with 15 bases between.

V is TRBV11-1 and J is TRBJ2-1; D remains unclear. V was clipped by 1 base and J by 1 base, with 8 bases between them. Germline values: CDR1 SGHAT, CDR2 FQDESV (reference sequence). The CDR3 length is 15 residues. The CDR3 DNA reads TGTGCCAGCAGCTTAGGGTGGTTGTCCTACAATGAGCAGTTCTTC. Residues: CASSLGWLSYNEQFF.